This entry lists 20 T cell receptor beta chains sequenced from one sample in a study of response to subunit inactivated influenza vaccine. TCRdb re-analysed the RT-PCR reads in MiXCR, keeping a single row per CDR3 protein. The sample yields 600,000 to 700,000 distinct CDR3 sequences, 12% to 15% seen once. The sequenced sample was PBMCs from blood, obtained 14 to 15 days before vaccination. The receptors shown here come from a man aged 45-65 years who received an inactivated influenza vaccine.

The rearrangement joins TRBV20-1 to TRBJ2-5; no clear D gene. Looked up from germline, CDR1 is DFQATT and CDR2 is SNEGSKA (reference sequence). V was shortened by 1 base and J by 5 bases, with 8 bases between the two germline ends. This CDR3 contains 12 residues. The CDR3 reads CSARAELETQYF. As DNA, the CDR3 is TGCAGTGCTAGAGCGGAGTTGGAGACCCAGTACTTC.

The chain employs TRBV27 and TRBJ2-3, with unresolved D. Trimming cost V 3 bases and J 3 bases, with 16 bases left between them. CDR3 length equals 16 residues. The germline V gene encodes CDR1 MNHEY and CDR2 SMNVEV (reference sequence). The CDR3: CASSFNFPRATDTQYF. CDR3 nucleotide sequence: TGTGCCAGCAGTTTTAACTTCCCTCGGGCGACAGATACGCAGTATTTT.

This clonotype was seen a few times. V and J are TRBV7-9 and TRBJ2-5, with a tentative D call TRBD2 (6 bases). The CDR3 is made up of 15 amino acids. The V end was cut by 6 bases, the J end by 4 bases, with 18 bases between. Germline CDR1 is SEHNR and CDR2 is FQNEAQ (reference sequence). The CDR3 here is CASRRPGAQAETQYF. The CDR3 DNA is TGTGCCAGCAGACGTCCGGGAGCCCAGGCAGAGACCCAGTACTTC. The full variable domain, rest sourced from reference TRBV7-9 and TRBJ2-5, is DTGVSQNPRHKITKRGQNVTFRCDPISEHNRLYWYRQTLGQGPEFLTYFQNEAQLEKSRLLSDRFSAERPKGSFSTLEIQRTEQGDSAMYLCASRRPGAQAETQYFGPGTRLLVL.

This chain connects TRBV14 to TRBJ2-5; D is unclear. V lost 1 base and J 5 bases, leaving 8 bases between the germline ends. Per the germline V gene, CDR1 is SGHDN and CDR2 is FVKESK. The CDR3 length is 13 residues. The CDR3 loop is CASSQGWWETQYF. The CDR3 DNA sequence: TGTGCCAGCAGCCAAGGTTGGTGGGAGACCCAGTACTTC. Supplemented by reference TRBV14 and TRBJ2-5, the full variable domain reads EAGVTQFPSHSVIEKGQTVTLRCDPISGHDNLYWYRRVMGKEIKFLLHFVKESKQDESGMPNNRFLAERTGGTYSTLKVQPAELEDSGVYFCASSQGWWETQYFGPGTRLLVL.

The chain combines TRBV4-2 with TRBJ1-1; 12 nucleotides align to TRBD1. The CDR3 sequence is 16 residues long. Germline V gene lookup returns CDR1 LGHNA and CDR2 YNFKEQ. After removal of 4 bases from V and 4 bases from J, the junction contained 7 bases not matched to a gene. CDR3 DNA: TGTGCCAGCAGCCTGGGACAGGGGGCTGTGAGCACTGAAGCTTTCTTT. Its translation: CASSLGQGAVSTEAFF.

The V and J genes are TRBV15 and TRBJ2-5; D gene ambiguous. Per germline, CDR1 LNHNV and CDR2 YYDKDF (reference sequence). The CDR3 runs 15 residues. V was pared by 3 bases and J by 1 base, with 12 bases between. The CDR3 loop reads CATSSVGRIQETQYF. The CDR3 DNA reads as TGTGCCACCAGCAGCGTAGGCCGAATCCAAGAGACCCAGTACTTC.

V and J are TRBV20-1 and TRBJ1-4; possibly TRBD1 for D (5 bases). The CDR3 is 13 residues long. Per germline, CDR1 DFQATT and CDR2 SNEGSKA (reference sequence). Trimming left V 2 bases short and J 8 bases short, with 12 bases between. The chain's CDR3 is CSARWRGGEKLFF. The CDR3 DNA follows: TGCAGTGCTAGATGGCGTGGGGGAGAAAAACTGTTTTTT.

V and J are TRBV5-1 and TRBJ1-6; 9 nucleotides agree with TRBD1. Germline V gene data show CDR1 as SGHRS and CDR2 as YFSETQ. This CDR3 is built from 12 residues. V was clipped by 5 bases and J by 15 bases; unmatched bases: 6. The CDR3 spells CASRQNRGLLHF. In DNA form, the CDR3 reads TGCGCCAGCAGGCAAAACAGGGGGCTCCTCCACTTT.

This clonotype has at least ten counts. This chain connects TRBV5-1 to TRBJ2-7; D not certain. This CDR3 region has 14 residues. Germline V gene sequence: CDR1 SGHRS, CDR2 YFSETQ. V gave up 0 bases and J gave up 2 bases, with 9 bases separating them. CDR3 DNA sequence: TGCGCCAGCAGCTTGGCTTTGGAACCCTACGAGCAGTACTTC. It specifies CASSLALEPYEQYF.

The CDR3 here is CASSLQRGGDTQYF. The CDR3 nucleotides read TGTGCCAGCAGCTTACAGCGGGGGGGAGATACGCAGTATTTT. The V and J genes are TRBV7-2 and TRBJ2-3, with TRBD2 identical over 10 bases. CDR3 length: 14 amino acids. Losses at the gene ends were 2 bases for V and 5 bases for J; bases not matched to a gene: 1. Germline CDR1 reads SGHTA; CDR2 reads FQGNSA.

The chain carries TRBV28 and TRBJ2-3, with D maybe TRBD2 (6 bases). Looked up from germline, CDR1 is MDHEN and CDR2 is SYDVKM. Deletions cut 2 bases from V and 2 bases from J, with 11 bases between. This CDR3 region has 15 residues. CDR3: CASSLRGSPTDTQYF. The CDR3 DNA reads TGTGCCAGCAGTTTACGGGGGTCCCCCACAGATACGCAGTATTTT.

This chain joins TRBV6-1 and TRBJ1-3, with a possible D match to TRBD1 (6 bases). Germline loops: CDR1 MNHNS, CDR2 SASEGT. The CDR3 covers 14 residues. The V end lost 5 bases, the J end lost 2 bases, and 10 bases lay between the germline ends. The CDR3 bases are TGTGCCAGCAGTACAGGGATGGCTGGAAACACCATATATTTT. Its translation: CASSTGMAGNTIYF.

This clonotype was found a few times. The chain is built from TRBV6-5 and TRBJ2-6, with D tentatively TRBD2 (5 bases). Germline loops: CDR1 MNHEY, CDR2 SVGAGI. Trimming shortened V by 0 bases and J by 2 bases, and 8 bases separated the two germline ends. The CDR3 is 16 amino acids. The DNA of the CDR3 is TGTGCCAGCAGTTACTCGATCGGGACTGGGGCCAACGTCCTGACTTTC. Encoded protein: CASSYSIGTGANVLTF.

This clonotype has only a few counts. The rearrangement uses TRBV7-6 and TRBJ2-5; TRBD2 agrees at 8 bases. Germline V CDR1 and CDR2: SGHVS, FNYEAQ. V dropped 3 bases and J dropped 4; count of bases not matched to a gene: 4. CDR3 length: 14 residues. CDR3 DNA: TGTGCCAGCAGCTTGACTAGCGAGGGAGAGACCCAGTACTTC. It encodes CASSLTSEGETQYF.

The chain links TRBV7-9 to TRBJ2-6; no firm D call. Trimming shortened V by 4 bases and J by 0 bases, and 7 bases separated the two germline ends. CDR1 SEHNR and CDR2 FQNEAQ come from the germline V gene (reference sequence). This CDR3 is built from 15 residues. The DNA of the CDR3 is TGTGCCAGCAGCTCCAGTACCTCTGGGGCCAACGTCCTGACTTTC. Protein sequence: CASSSSTSGANVLTF.

This chain uses TRBV7-9 with TRBJ2-7; 10 bases are a match to TRBD2. Germline trimming cut 5 bases from V and 6 bases from J; bases unmatched to any gene: 10. The CDR3 is 15 amino acids. Germline V gene sequence: CDR1 SEHNR, CDR2 FQNEAQ (reference sequence). This CDR3 reads CASSPQGLAGVEQYF. As DNA, the CDR3 is TGTGCCAGCAGCCCCCAGGGGCTAGCGGGAGTCGAGCAGTACTTC.

The rearrangement joins TRBV7-2 to TRBJ2-3; 7 bases are shared with TRBD1. Germline V gives CDR1 SGHTA, CDR2 FQGNSA. The CDR3 spans 20 residues. V was pared by 0 bases and J by 4 bases, with 19 bases of the junction left unmatched. CDR3 amino acids: CASSLAPWDRGGYYPDTQYF. DNA of the CDR3: TGTGCCAGCAGCTTAGCGCCGTGGGACAGAGGGGGTTACTACCCAGATACGCAGTATTTT.

The sample holds a few counts of this clonotype. The chain couples TRBV3-1 to TRBJ2-1, with 7 bases fitting TRBD2. The CDR3 runs to 14 residues. The V gene end was trimmed by 4 bases and the J gene end by 5 bases; junction bases not matched to a gene: 5. Germline loops: CDR1 LGHDT, CDR2 YNNKEL (reference sequence). The CDR3 DNA reads TGTGCCAGCAGCCCTCAGCGGGGCCACAATGAGCAGTTCTTC. This translates into CASSPQRGHNEQFF.

This chain joins TRBV7-3 and TRBJ2-3; the D gene is possibly TRBD1 (6 bases). From germline, CDR1 is SGHTA and CDR2 FQGTGA. V lost 0 bases and J 2 bases, leaving 15 bases between the germline ends. The CDR3 covers 17 residues. CDR3 DNA sequence: TGTGCCAGCAGCTTAACCGCTTCAGGGGTCCCCACAGATACGCAGTATTTT. Translation: CASSLTASGVPTDTQYF.

The chain uses TRBV5-6 and TRBJ1-4; D gene ambiguous. Germline-derived CDR1 and CDR2 are SGHDT and YYEEEE. The CDR3 is 14 amino acids. V gave up 2 bases and J gave up 4 bases, with 9 bases separating them. For the CDR3, the DNA is TGTGCCAGCAGCTTACGGGGAAATAATGAAAAACTGTTTTTT. This encodes CASSLRGNNEKLFF.